This T cell receptor beta chain was sequenced for a study of sequential checkpoint blockade in melanoma (dated by TCRdb to the late 2010s). Regarding the study in general: Patients were assigned by 1:1 randomization to either first-line nivolumab followed by ipilimumab (arm A) or ipilimumab followed by nivolumab (arm B). Both trial sequences were followed by maintenance nivolumab. Roughly 85% of the matched pre- and post-treatment tumor biopsy pairs came from the same lesion. TCRbeta immunosequencing was performed on DNA from roughly 90 pretreatment melanoma tumor samples. For 20 to 25 patients, matched tumor biopsies were obtained before treatment and at week 13, following single-agent nivolumab (arm A) or ipilimumab (arm B). Broader findings and caveats from the paper: Among patients in the nivolumab-first arm (arm A), tumor TIL clonality before treatment was associated with response (P = .04). Patients whose tumor T-cell fraction and clonality increased by week 13 were about 30 times more likely to achieve clinical benefit. Small sample sizes and reduced statistical power limited the analyses of tumor T-cell fraction within each arm. Tumor T-cell fraction and clonality were found to correlate with PD-L1 staining and CD8+ T-cell counts but not with mutational load. Larger, independent patient cohorts are needed to validate the response-prediction model that combines TCR metrics and mutation burden.

Counted from cysteine to phenylalanine, this CDR3 has 14 amino acids. Just CDR3 DNA is preserved here, 42 bases in frame from base 1. The germline V gene (reference sequence) specifies LNHDA as CDR1 and SQIVND as CDR2. Trimming removed 7 bases from V and 6 bases from J; the gene matches leave 8 bases unexplained. Explained via the paper, the treatment or condition label denotes: randomized to nivolumab then ipilimumab (arm A) or the reverse (arm B). No trial patient had received prior DNA-damaging chemotherapy. The samples were obtained from melanoma patients enrolled in CheckMate 064, an open-label, randomized phase II trial testing sequential checkpoint blockade. Tumor TCR sequencing used genomic DNA from formalin-fixed paraffin-embedded (FFPE) tissue samples. TCRbeta CDR3 regions were immunosequenced from genomic DNA with the immunoSEQ Assay. Prior to high-throughput sequencing, genomic DNA was amplified by bias-controlled multiplex PCR. In the source study's methods: To quantify the absolute abundance of each unique TCRbeta CDR3 region, the sequences were collapsed and filtered. Clonality, defined as 1 minus Pielou's evenness, was calculated using only productive rearrangements. To compute tumor T-cell fraction, TCRbeta template counts were normalized to usable DNA, with usable DNA estimated from several housekeeping genes. A previously published method was used to identify clones whose frequencies were significantly greater in on-treatment samples than in baseline samples. Held by TCRdb, this immuneACCESS table contains in-frame sequences only and omits some clones. Under half of the omission traces to an unresolved V gene where checked; the cause of the rest is unknown. V and J calls plus clone size are reproduced from that table; the DNA served to infer D and trimming. The sample profile shows nearly 9,000 clones; 23% of them were found once. In total, the top ten clones hold more than 13% of the sample.

With regard to this clone: Its antigen is not yet known. Base-call qualities are not available, and no considerably larger clone is one nucleotide away.

Sequences were derived from tumor tissue (inferred from file names), sampled from a patient given nivolumab and ipilimumab in sequence. The chain is encoded by TRBV19 joined to TRBJ2-7; TRBD1 matches 11 bases in the middle. This clonotype was obtained from a human donor with melanoma. The DNA sequence is given as TGTGCCAGTACCGCCGGGACAGGGGGGCTCGAGCAGTACTTC. It translates as CASTAGTGGLEQYF.